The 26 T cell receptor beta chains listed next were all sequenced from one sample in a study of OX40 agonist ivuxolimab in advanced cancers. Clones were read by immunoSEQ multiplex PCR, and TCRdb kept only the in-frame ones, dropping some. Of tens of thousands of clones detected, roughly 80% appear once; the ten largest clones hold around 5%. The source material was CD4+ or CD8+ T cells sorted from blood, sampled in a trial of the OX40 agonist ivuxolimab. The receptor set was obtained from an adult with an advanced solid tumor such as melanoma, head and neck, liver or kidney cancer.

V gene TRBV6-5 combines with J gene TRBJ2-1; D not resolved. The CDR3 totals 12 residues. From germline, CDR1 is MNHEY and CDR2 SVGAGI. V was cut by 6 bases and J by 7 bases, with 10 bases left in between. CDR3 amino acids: CASSLTRNEQFF. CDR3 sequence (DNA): TGTGCCAGCAGCCTGACCCGGAATGAGCAGTTCTTC.

CDR3 in DNA: TGTGCCAGCAGTGACCAACAGGGTATTGCTGAAGCTTTCTTT. This gives the protein CASSDQQGIAEAFF. The chain couples TRBV6-5 to TRBJ1-1, with D perhaps TRBD1 (6 bases). V dropped 5 bases and J dropped 6 bases, with 16 bases sitting between them. Germline V lookup: CDR1 MNHEY, CDR2 SVGAGI. The CDR3 loop spans 14 amino acids.

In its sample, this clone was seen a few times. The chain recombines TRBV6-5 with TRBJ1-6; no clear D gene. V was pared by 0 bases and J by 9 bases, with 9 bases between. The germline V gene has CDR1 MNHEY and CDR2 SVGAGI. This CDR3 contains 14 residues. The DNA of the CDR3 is TGTGCCAGCAGTTACTCGATGGAGGGTTCACCCCTCCACTTT. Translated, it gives CASSYSMEGSPLHF.

CDR3 bases: TGTGCCAGCAGCGCCTCCGGGACCTCTGGAAACACCATATATTTT. Translated, it gives CASSASGTSGNTIYF. The chain links TRBV9 to TRBJ1-3; tentatively, D is TRBD1 (5 bases). The CDR3 has 15 amino acids. Germline loops: CDR1 SGDLS, CDR2 YYNGEE. The germline V and J ends were trimmed by 3 bases and 0 bases, with 10 bases remaining between them.

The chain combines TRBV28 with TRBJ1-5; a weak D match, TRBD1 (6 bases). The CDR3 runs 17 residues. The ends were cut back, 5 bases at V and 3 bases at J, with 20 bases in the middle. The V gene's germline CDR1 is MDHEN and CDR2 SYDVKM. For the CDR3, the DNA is TGTGCCAGCAGTCTATTCCGCCGGGACACGATCAATCAGCCCCAGCATTTT. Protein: CASSLFRRDTINQPQHF.

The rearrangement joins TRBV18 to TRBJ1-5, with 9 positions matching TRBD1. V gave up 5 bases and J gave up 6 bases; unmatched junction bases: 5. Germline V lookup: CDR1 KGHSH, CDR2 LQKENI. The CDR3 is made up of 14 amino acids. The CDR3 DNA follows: TGTGCCAGCTCAACCGGGACAGGGCCTCAGCCCCAGCATTTT. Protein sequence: CASSTGTGPQPQHF.

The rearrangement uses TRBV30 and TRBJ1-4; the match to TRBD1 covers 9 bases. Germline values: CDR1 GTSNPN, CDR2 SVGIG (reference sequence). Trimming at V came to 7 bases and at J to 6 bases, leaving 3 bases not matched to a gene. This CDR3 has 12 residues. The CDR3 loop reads CASRDRDEKLFF. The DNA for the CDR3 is TGTGCCTCCCGGGACAGGGATGAAAAACTGTTTTTT. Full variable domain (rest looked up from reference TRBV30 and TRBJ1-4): SQTIHQWPATLVQPVGSPLSLECTVEGTSNPNLYWYRQAAGRGLQLLFYSVGIGQISSEVPQNLSASRPQDRQFILSSKKLLLSDSGFYLCASRDRDEKLFFGSGTQLSVL.

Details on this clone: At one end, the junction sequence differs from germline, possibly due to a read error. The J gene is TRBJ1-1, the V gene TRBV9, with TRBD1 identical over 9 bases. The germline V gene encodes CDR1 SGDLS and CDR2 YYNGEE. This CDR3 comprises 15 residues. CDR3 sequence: CASSFGQGMKTEAFF. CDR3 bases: TGTGCCAGCAGCTTCGGACAGGGGATGAAAACTGAAGCTTTCTTT.

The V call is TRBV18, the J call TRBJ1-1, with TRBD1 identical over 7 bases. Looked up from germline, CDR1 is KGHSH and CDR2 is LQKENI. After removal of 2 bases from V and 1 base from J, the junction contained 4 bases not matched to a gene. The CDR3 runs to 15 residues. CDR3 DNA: TGTGCCAGCTCACCAGAAAACAGGGGGAACACTGAAGCTTTCTTT. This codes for CASSPENRGNTEAFF.

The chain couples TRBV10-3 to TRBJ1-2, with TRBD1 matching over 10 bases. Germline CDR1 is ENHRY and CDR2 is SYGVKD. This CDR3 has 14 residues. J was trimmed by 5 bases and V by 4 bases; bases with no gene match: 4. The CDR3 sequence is CAISGPGQGYGYTF. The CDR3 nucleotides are TGTGCCATCAGTGGACCGGGACAGGGGTATGGCTACACCTTC.

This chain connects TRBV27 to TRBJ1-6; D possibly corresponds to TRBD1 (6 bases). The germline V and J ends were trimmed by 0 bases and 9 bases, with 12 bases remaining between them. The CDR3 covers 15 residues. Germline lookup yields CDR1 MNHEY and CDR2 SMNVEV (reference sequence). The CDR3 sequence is CASSLSQGWGSPLHF. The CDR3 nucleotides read TGTGCCAGCAGTTTATCTCAGGGGTGGGGTTCACCCCTCCACTTT.

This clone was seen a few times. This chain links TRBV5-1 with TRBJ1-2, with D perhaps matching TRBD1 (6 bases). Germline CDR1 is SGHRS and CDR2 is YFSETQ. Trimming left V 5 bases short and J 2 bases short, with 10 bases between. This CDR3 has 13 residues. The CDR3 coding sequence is TGCGCCAGCAGGGAGACAGGAAACTATGGCTACACCTTC. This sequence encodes CASRETGNYGYTF.

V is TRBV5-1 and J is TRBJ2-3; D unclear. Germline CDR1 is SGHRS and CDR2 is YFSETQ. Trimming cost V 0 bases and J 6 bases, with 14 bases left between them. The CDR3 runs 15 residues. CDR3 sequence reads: CASSLEGRTADTQYF. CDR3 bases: TGCGCCAGCAGCTTGGAAGGCCGCACCGCGGATACGCAGTATTTT.

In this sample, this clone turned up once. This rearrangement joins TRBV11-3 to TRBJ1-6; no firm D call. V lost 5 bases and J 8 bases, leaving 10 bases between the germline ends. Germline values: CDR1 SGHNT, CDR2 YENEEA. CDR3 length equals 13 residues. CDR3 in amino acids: CASSTGVDSPLHF. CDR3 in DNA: TGTGCCAGCAGCACGGGTGTAGATTCACCCCTCCACTTT.

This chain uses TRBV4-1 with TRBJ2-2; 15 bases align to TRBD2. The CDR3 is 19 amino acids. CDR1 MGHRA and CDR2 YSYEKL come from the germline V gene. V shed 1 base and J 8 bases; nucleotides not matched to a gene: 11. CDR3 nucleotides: TGCGCCAGCAGCCAAGTCGGACTAGCGGGGGGGTTATCTTTAGGGGAGCTGTTTTTT. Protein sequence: CASSQVGLAGGLSLGELFF.

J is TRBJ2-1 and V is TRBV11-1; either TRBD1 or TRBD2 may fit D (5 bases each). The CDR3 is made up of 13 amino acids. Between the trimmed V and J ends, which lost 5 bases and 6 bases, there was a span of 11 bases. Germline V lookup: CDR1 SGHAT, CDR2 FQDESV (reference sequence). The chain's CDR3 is CASSPGPLNEQFF. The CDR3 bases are TGTGCCAGCAGCCCGGGACCCCTCAATGAGCAGTTCTTC.

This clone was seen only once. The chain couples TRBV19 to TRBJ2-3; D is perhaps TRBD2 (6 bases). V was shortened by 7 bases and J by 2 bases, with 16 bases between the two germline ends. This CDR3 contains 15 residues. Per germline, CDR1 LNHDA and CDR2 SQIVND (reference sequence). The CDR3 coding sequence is TGTGCCAGTAACAATATGGCGGGGACCACAGATACGCAGTATTTT. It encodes CASNNMAGTTDTQYF.

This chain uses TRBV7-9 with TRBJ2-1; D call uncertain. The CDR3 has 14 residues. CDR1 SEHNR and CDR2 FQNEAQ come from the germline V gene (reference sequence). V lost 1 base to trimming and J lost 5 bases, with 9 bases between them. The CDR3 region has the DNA TGTGCCAGCAGCTTAGGTGTCGGACACAATGAGCAGTTCTTC. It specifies CASSLGVGHNEQFF.

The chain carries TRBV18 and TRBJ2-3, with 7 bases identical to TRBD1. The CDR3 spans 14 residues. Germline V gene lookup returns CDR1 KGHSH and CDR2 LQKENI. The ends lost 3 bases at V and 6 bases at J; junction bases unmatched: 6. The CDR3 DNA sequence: TGTGCCAGCTCACCCAGACAGGGACGCGATACGCAGTATTTT. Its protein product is CASSPRQGRDTQYF.

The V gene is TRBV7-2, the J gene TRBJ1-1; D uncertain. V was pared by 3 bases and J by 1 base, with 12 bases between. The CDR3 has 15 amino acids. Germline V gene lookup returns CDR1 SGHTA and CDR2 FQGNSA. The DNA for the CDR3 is TGTGCCAGCAGCTTGTACGGAAGGTCGAACACTGAAGCTTTCTTT. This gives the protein CASSLYGRSNTEAFF.

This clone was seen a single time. CDR3 sequence reads: CASSQETSGGYNEQFF. For the CDR3, the DNA is TGCGCCAGCAGCCAAGAGACTAGCGGGGGTTACAATGAGCAGTTCTTC. The chain has TRBV4-3 and TRBJ2-1; 12 nucleotides agree with TRBD2. V lost 0 bases and J lost 4; bases outside the gene matches: 1. This CDR3 spans 16 amino acids. In germline, CDR1 is LGHNA, CDR2 YSLEER.

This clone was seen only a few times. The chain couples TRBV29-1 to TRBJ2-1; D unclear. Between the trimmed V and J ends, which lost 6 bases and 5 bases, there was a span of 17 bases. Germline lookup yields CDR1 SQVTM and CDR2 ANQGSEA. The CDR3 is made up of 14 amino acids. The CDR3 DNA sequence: TGCAGCGTGGACCGTAAGAAGACCGACAATGAGCAGTTCTTC. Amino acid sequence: CSVDRKKTDNEQFF.

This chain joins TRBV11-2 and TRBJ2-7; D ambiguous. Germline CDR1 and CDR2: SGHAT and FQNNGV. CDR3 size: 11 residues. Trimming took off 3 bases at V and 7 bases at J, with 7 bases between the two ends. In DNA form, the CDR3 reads TGTGCCAGCAGCTTTCGAAGGGAGCAGTACTTC. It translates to CASSFRREQYF.

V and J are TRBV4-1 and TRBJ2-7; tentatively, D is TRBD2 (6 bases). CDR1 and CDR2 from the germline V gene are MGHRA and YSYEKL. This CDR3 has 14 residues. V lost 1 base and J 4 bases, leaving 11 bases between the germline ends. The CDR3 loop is CASSQGWAGYEQYF. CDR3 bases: TGCGCCAGCAGCCAAGGCTGGGCGGGGTACGAGCAGTACTTC.

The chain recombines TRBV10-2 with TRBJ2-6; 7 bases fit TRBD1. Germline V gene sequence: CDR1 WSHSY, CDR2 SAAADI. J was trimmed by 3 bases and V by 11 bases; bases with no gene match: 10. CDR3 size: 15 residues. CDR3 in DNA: TGCGCCTGCCGGGACAGCCTTGTTGGGGCCAACGTCCTGACTTTC. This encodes CACRDSLVGANVLTF.

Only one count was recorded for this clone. The CDR3 spells CASSLAGVQETQYF. CDR3 nucleotides: TGTGCCAGCAGCCTGGCGGGAGTGCAAGAGACCCAGTACTTC. This chain uses TRBV7-2 with TRBJ2-5; 7 positions match TRBD2. The V gene end was trimmed by 5 bases and the J gene end by 2 bases; junction bases not matched to a gene: 5. Germline V CDR1 and CDR2: SGHTA, FQGNSA. The CDR3 is 14 residues long.